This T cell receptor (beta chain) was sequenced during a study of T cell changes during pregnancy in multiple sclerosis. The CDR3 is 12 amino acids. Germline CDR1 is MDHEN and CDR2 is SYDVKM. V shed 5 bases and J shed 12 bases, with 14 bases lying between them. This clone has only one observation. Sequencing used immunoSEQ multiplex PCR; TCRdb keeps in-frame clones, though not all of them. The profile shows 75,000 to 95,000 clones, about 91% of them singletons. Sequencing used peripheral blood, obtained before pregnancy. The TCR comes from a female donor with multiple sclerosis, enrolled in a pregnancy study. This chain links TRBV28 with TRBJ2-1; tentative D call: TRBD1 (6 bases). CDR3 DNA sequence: TGTGCCAGCAGTCTCCAGGGGCTTCGGCAGTTCTTC. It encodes CASSLQGLRQFF.